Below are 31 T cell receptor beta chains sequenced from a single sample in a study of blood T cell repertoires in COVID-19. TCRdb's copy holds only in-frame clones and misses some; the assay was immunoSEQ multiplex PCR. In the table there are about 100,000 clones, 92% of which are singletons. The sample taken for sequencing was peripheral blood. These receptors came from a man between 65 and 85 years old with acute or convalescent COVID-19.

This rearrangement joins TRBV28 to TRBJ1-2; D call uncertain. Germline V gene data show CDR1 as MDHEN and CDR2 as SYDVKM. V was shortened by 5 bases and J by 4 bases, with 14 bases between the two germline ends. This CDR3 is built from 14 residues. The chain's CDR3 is CASSPNGYSYGYTF. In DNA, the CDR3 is TGTGCCAGCAGTCCCAACGGCTACAGCTATGGCTACACCTTC.

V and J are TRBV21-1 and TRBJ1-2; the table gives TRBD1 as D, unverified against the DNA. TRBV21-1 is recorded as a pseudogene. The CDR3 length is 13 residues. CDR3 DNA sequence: TGTGCCATCTCCGGGACAGGGGACTATGGCTACACCTTC. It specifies CAISGTGDYGYTF.

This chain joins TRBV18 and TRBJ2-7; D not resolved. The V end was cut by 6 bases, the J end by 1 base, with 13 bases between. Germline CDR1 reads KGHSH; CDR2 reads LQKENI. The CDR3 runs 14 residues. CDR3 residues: CASSLSWASYEQYF. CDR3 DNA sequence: TGTGCCAGCTCTCTCTCTTGGGCATCCTACGAGCAGTACTTC.

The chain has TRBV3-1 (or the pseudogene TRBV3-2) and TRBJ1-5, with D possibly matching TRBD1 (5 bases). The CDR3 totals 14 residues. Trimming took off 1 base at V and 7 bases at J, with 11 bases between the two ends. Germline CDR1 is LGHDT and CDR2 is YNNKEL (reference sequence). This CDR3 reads CASSQGVGAQPQHF. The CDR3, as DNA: TGTGCCAGCAGCCAAGGGGTAGGGGCCCAGCCCCAGCATTTT.

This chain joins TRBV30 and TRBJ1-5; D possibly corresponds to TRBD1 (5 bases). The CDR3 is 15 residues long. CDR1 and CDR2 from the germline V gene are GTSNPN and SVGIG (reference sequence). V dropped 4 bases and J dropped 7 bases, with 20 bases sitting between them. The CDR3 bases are TGTGCCTGGAATCGGGGAGGTTGGGGGGACCAGCCCCAGCATTTT. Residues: CAWNRGGWGDQPQHF. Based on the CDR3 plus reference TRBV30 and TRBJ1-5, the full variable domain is SQTIHQWPATLVQPVGSPLSLECTVEGTSNPNLYWYRQAAGRGLQLLFYSVGIGQISSEVPQNLSASRPQDRQFILSSKKLLLSDSGFYLCAWNRGGWGDQPQHFGDGTRLSIL.

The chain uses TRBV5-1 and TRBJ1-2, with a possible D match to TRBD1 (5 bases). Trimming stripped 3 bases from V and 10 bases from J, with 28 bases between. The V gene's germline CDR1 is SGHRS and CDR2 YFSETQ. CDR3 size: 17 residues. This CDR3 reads CASSSGLTNGRADVYTF. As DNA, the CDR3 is TGCGCCAGCAGCTCGGGACTGACGAATGGTCGGGCCGATGTCTACACCTTC.

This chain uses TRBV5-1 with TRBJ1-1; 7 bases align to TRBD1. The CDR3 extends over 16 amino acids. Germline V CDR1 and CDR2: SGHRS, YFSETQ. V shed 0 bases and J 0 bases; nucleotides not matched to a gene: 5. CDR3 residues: CASSLADRAMNTEAFF. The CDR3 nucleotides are TGCGCCAGCAGCTTGGCCGACAGGGCTATGAACACTGAAGCTTTCTTT.

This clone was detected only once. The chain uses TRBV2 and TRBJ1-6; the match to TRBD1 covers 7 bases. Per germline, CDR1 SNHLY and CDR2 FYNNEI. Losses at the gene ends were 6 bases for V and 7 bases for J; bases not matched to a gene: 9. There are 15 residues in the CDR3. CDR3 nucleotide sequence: TGTGCCAGCAGCGGGGGACAGCCCGGCAATTCACCCCTCCACTTT. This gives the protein CASSGGQPGNSPLHF.

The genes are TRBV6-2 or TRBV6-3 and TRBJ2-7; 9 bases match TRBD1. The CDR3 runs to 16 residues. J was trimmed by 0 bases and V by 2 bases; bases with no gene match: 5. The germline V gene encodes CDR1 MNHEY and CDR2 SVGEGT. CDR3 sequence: CASSYLDRGISYEQYF. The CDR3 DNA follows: TGTGCCAGCAGTTACCTCGACAGGGGGATCTCCTACGAGCAGTACTTC.

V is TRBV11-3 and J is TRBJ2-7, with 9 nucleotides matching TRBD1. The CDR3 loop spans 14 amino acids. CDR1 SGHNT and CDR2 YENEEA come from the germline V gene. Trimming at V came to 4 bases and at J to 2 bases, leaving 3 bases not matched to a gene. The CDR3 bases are TGTGCCAGCAGCTCCACAGGGGGCCCCTACGAGCAGTACTTC. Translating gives CASSSTGGPYEQYF.

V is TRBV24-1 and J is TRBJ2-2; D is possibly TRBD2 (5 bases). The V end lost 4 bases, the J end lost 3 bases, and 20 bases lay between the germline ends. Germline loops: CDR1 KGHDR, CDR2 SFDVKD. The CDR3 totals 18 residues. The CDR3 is CATSDPGLAEIYTGELFF. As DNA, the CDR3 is TGTGCCACCAGTGACCCTGGGCTAGCTGAAATCTACACCGGGGAGCTGTTTTTT.

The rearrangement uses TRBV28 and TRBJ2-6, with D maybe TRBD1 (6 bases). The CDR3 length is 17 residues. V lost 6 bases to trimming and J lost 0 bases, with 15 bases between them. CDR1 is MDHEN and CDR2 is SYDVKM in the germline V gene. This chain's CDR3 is CASRRITGNSGANVLTF. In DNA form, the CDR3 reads TGTGCCAGCAGACGCATTACAGGGAACTCTGGGGCCAACGTCCTGACTTTC. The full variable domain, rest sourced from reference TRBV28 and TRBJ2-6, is DVKVTQSSRYLVKRTGEKVFLECVQDMDHENMFWYRQDPGLGLRLIYFSYDVKMKEKGDIPEGYSVSREKKERFSLILESASTNQTSMYLCASRRITGNSGANVLTFGAGSRLTVL.

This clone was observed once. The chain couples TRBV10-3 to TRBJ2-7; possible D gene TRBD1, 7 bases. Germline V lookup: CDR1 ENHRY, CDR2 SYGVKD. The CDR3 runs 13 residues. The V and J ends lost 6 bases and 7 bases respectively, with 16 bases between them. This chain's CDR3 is CAIRATGAGEQYF. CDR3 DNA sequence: TGTGCCATCAGGGCCACAGGGGCGGGAGAGCAGTACTTC.

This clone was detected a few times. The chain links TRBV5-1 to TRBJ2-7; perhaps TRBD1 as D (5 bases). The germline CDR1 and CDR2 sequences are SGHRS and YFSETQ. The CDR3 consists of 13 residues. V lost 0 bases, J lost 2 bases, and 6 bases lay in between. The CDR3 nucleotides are TGCGCCAGCAGCTTGGACAGGCCCTACGAGCAGTACTTC. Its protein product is CASSLDRPYEQYF.

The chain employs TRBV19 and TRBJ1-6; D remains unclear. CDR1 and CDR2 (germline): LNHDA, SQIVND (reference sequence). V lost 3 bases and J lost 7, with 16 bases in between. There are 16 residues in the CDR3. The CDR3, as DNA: TGTGCCAGTAGTATTGCCGGTGAGGGTATGAATTCACCCCTCCACTTT. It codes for CASSIAGEGMNSPLHF.

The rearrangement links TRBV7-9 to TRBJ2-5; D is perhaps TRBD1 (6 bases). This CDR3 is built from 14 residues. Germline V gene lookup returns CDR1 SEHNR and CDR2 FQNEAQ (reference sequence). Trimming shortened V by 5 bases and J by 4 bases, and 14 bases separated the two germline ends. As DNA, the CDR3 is TGTGCCAGCAGCCCCACAGGGTGGTCAGAGACCCAGTACTTC. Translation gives CASSPTGWSETQYF.

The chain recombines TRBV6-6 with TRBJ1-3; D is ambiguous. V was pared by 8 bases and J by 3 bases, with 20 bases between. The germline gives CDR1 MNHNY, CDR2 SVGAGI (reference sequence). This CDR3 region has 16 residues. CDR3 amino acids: CASAPGPPSFGNTIYF. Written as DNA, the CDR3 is TGTGCCAGCGCCCCGGGTCCCCCGTCTTTTGGAAACACCATATATTTT.

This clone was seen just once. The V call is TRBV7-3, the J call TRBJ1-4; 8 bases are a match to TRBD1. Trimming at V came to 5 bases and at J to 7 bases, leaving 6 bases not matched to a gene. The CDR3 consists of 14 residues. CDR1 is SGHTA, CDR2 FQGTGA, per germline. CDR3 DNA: TGTGCCAGCAGCCCCGGGGACAGGCTTGAAAAACTGTTTTTT. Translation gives CASSPGDRLEKLFF.

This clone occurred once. CDR3 residues: CASSFTGADTIYF. In DNA, the CDR3 is TGTGCCAGCAGTTTTACAGGGGCAGACACCATATATTTT. The chain has TRBV12-3 or TRBV12-4 and TRBJ1-3, with 7 nucleotides matching TRBD1. The CDR3 loop spans 13 amino acids. V shed 3 bases and J 8 bases; nucleotides not matched to a gene: 4.

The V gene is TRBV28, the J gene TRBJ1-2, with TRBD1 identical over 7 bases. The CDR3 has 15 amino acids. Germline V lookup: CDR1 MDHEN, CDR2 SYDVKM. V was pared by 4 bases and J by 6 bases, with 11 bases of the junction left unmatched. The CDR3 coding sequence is TGTGCCAGCAGTTCATCGTTGGTAGGGGGCGATGGCTACACCTTC. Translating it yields CASSSSLVGGDGYTF.

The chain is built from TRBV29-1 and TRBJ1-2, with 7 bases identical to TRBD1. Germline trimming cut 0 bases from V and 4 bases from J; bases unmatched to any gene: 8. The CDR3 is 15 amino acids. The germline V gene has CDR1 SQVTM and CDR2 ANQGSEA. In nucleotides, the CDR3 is TGCAGCGTTGAAGATCTGGGACAGTTGGGCTATGGCTACACCTTC. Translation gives CSVEDLGQLGYGYTF. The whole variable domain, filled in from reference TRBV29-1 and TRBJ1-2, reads SAVISQKPSRDICQRGTSLTIQCQVDSQVTMMFWYRQQPGQSLTLIATANQGSEATYESGFVIDKFPISRPNLTFSTLTVSNMSPEDSSIYLCSVEDLGQLGYGYTFGSGTRLTVV.

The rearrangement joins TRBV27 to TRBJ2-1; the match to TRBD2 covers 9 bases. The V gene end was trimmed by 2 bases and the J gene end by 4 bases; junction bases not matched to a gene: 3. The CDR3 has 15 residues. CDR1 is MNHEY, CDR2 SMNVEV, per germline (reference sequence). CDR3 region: CASSLGTSYYNEQFF. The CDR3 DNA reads TGTGCCAGCAGTTTAGGGACTAGCTATTACAATGAGCAGTTCTTC.

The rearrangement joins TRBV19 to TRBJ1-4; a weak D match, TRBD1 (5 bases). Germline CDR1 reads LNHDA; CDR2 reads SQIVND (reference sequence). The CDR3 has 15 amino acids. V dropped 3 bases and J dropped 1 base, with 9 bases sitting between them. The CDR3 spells CASSIAGRTNEKLFF. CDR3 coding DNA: TGTGCCAGTAGTATTGCGGGGCGAACTAATGAAAAACTGTTTTTT.

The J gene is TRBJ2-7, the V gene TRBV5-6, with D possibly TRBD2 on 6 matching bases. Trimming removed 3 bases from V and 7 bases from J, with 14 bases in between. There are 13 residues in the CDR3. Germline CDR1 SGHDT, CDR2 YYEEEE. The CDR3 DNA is TGTGCCAGCAGCTCCTCGGGACTTAGGGAGCAGTACTTC. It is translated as CASSSSGLREQYF.

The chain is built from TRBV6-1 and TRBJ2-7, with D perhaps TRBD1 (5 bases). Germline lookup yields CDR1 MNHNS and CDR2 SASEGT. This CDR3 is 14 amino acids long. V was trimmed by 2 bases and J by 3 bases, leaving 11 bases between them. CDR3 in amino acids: CASSERVGLYEQYF. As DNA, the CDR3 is TGTGCCAGCAGTGAAAGGGTGGGGCTCTACGAGCAGTACTTC.

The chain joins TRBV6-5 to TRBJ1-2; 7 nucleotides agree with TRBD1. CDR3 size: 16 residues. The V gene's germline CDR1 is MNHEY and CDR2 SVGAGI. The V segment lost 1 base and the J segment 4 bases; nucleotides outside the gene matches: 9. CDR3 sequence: CASSYCTGVGLYGYTF. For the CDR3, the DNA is TGTGCCAGCAGTTACTGTACAGGGGTGGGACTCTATGGCTACACCTTC.

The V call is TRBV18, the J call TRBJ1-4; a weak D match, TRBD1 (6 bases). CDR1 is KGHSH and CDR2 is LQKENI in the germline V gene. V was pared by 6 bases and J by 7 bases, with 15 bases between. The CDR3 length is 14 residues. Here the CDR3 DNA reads TGTGCCAGCTCCCTACAGGGAGTCGGTGAAAAACTGTTTTTT. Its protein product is CASSLQGVGEKLFF.

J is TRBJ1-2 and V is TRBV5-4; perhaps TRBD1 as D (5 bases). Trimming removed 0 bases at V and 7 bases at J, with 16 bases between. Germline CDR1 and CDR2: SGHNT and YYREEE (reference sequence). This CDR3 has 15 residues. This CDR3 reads CASSLVPDKISGYTF. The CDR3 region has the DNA TGTGCCAGCAGCTTGGTTCCGGACAAAATCTCTGGCTACACCTTC.

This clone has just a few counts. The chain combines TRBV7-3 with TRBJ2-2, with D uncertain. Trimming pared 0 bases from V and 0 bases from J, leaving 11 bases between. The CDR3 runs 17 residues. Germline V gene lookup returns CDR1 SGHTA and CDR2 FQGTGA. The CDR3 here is CASSLTTLAANTGELFF. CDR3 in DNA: TGTGCCAGCAGCTTAACAACCTTGGCGGCGAACACCGGGGAGCTGTTTTTT.

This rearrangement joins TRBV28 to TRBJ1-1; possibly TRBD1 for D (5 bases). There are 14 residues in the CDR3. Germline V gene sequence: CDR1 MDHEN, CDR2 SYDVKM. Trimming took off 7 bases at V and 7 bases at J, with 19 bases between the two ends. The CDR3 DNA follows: TGTGCCAGCACCAATCCCGGGGGGTCGGTTGAAGCTTTCTTT. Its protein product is CASTNPGGSVEAFF.

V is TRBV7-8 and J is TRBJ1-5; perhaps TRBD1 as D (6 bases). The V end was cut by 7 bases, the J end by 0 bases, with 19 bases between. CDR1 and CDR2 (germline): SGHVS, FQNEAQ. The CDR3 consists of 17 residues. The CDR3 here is CASTAGAVLYSNQPQHF. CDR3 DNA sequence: TGTGCCAGCACCGCGGGGGCCGTTTTGTATAGCAATCAGCCCCAGCATTTT.